This entry lists 14 T cell receptor beta chains sequenced from one sample in a study of cytomegalovirus exposure and HLA in healthy donors. Use of 60 Vbeta and 13 Jbeta primers characterized the PCR. TCRdb's copy holds only in-frame clones and misses some; the assay was immunoSEQ multiplex PCR. This sample has approximately 200,000 clones; approximately 79% occur once, and the top ten carry roughly 1.5%. The specimen sequenced was PBMCs. The receptors derive from a girl aged 10-17 years in good health and CMV-seropositive.

The chain recombines TRBV7-9 with TRBJ1-2; maybe TRBD1 (5 bases). V shed 0 bases and J shed 4 bases, with 9 bases lying between them. Germline V lookup: CDR1 SEHNR, CDR2 FQNEAQ (reference sequence). There are 14 residues in the CDR3. The DNA for the CDR3 is TGTGCCAGCAGCTTAGCGACAGTCGCCTATGGCTACACCTTC. Amino acid sequence: CASSLATVAYGYTF. The full variable domain, rest sourced from reference TRBV7-9 and TRBJ1-2, is DTGVSQNPRHKITKRGQNVTFRCDPISEHNRLYWYRQTLGQGPEFLTYFQNEAQLEKSRLLSDRFSAERPKGSFSTLEIQRTEQGDSAMYLCASSLATVAYGYTFGSGTRLTVV.

This chain connects TRBV15 to TRBJ1-6, with D perhaps TRBD1 (5 bases). V lost 0 bases, J lost 9 bases, and 15 bases lay in between. This CDR3 has 16 amino acids. Germline lookup yields CDR1 LNHNV and CDR2 YYDKDF (reference sequence). CDR3 coding DNA: TGTGCCACCAGCAGAGATCGGGCCAGGGTTGGTTCACCCCTCCACTTT. This translates into CATSRDRARVGSPLHF.

The chain is built from TRBV5-1 and TRBJ2-1; 13 bases line up with TRBD2. Germline lookup yields CDR1 SGHRS and CDR2 YFSETQ. The CDR3 extends over 16 amino acids. Losses at the gene ends were 4 bases for V and 9 bases for J; bases not matched to a gene: 10. For the CDR3, the DNA is TGCGCCAGCAGCCTGGTCACCGGGACTAGCGGGGCTGAGCAGTTCTTC. It codes for CASSLVTGTSGAEQFF.

J is TRBJ2-3 and V is TRBV6-6; D remains unclear. CDR1 MNHNY and CDR2 SVGAGI come from the germline V gene (reference sequence). This CDR3 is built from 14 residues. Trimming left V 2 bases short and J 0 bases short, with 6 bases between. In DNA, the CDR3 is TGTGCCAGCAGTTACCGTCGGAGCACAGATACGCAGTATTTT. Residues: CASSYRRSTDTQYF.

The rearrangement links TRBV7-9 to TRBJ1-2, with a possible D match to TRBD1 (6 bases). V was clipped by 5 bases and J by 6 bases, with 16 bases between them. The CDR3 length is 14 residues. The germline gives CDR1 SEHNR, CDR2 FQNEAQ (reference sequence). The CDR3 nucleotides read TGTGCCAGCAGCCCAGGCTCAGGGGCTAATGGCTACACCTTC. Its translation is CASSPGSGANGYTF.

CDR3 region: CASSEYVGSSTDTQYF. The CDR3 bases are TGTGCCAGCAGTGAATACGTGGGCTCTAGCACAGATACGCAGTATTTT. The V gene is TRBV6-1, the J gene TRBJ2-3; D gene ambiguous. The CDR3 covers 16 residues. V dropped 2 bases and J dropped 0 bases, with 12 bases sitting between them. Germline values: CDR1 MNHNS, CDR2 SASEGT.

V and J are TRBV4-1 and TRBJ2-4, with TRBD1 matching over 10 bases. Germline values: CDR1 MGHRA, CDR2 YSYEKL. The CDR3 covers 16 residues. With V trimmed by 3 bases and J by 2 bases, 4 bases remained unmatched. The CDR3 sequence is CASSQGTGETKNIQYF. As DNA, the CDR3 is TGCGCCAGCAGCCAGGGGACAGGGGAGACCAAAAACATTCAGTACTTC.

The CDR3 coding sequence is TGCGCCAGCAGCCAAAGAACGGGGGGCAACACCGGGGAGCTGTTTTTT. This codes for CASSQRTGGNTGELFF. V usage is TRBV4-1 and J usage is TRBJ2-2; perhaps TRBD2 as D (7 bases). V lost 2 bases, J lost 2 bases, and 12 bases lay in between. Per the germline V gene, CDR1 is MGHRA and CDR2 is YSYEKL. This CDR3 has 16 amino acids.

This clone was observed once. V usage is TRBV18 and J usage is TRBJ1-5, with 8 positions matching TRBD1. Per germline, CDR1 KGHSH and CDR2 LQKENI. Trimming removed 5 bases from V and 5 bases from J; junction bases left unmatched: 2. CDR3 length: 13 amino acids. The CDR3 protein is CASSSQGDQPQHF. CDR3 nucleotide sequence: TGTGCCAGCTCATCACAGGGGGATCAGCCCCAGCATTTT.

The chain carries TRBV7-9 and TRBJ2-1; tentative D call: TRBD2 (8 bases). The CDR3 covers 18 residues. Germline CDR1 is SEHNR and CDR2 is FQNEAQ (reference sequence). Trimming stripped 5 bases from V and 0 bases from J, with 20 bases between. CDR3 bases: TGTGCCAGCAGCCCCCGGGGAGCGGGGGACAGCTCCTACAATGAGCAGTTCTTC. Translated, it gives CASSPRGAGDSSYNEQFF.

V is TRBV10-3 and J is TRBJ1-6; a weak D match, TRBD1 (5 bases). The V gene lost 10 bases and the J gene lost 6 bases, with 13 bases spanning the gap. Germline assignment: CDR1 ENHRY and CDR2 SYGVKD. There are 13 residues in the CDR3. The CDR3 DNA follows: TGTGCCACGACAGCCTGGAGTAATTCACCCCTCCACTTT. As protein: CATTAWSNSPLHF.

The chain carries TRBV6-1 and TRBJ2-7; a possible D gene is TRBD2 (5 bases). The CDR3 loop spans 15 amino acids. V was cut by 2 bases and J by 8 bases, with 19 bases left in between. Germline V lookup: CDR1 MNHNS, CDR2 SASEGT. DNA of the CDR3: TGTGCCAGCAGTGAAATGAGGGTACCCGCTCAAAAGCAGTACTTC. Translation: CASSEMRVPAQKQYF.

This clone was observed once. This chain connects TRBV19 to TRBJ2-1; 8 positions match TRBD2. The V and J ends lost 10 bases and 3 bases, in that order; junction bases with no gene match: 8. The germline V gene encodes CDR1 LNHDA and CDR2 SQIVND (reference sequence). This CDR3 has 14 amino acids. The CDR3 nucleotides are TGTGCCATTTCCCGGGGGGGCATCTACAATGAGCAGTTCTTC. Its translation is CAISRGGIYNEQFF. The whole variable domain, remainder taken from reference TRBV19 and TRBJ2-1, is DGGITQSPKYLFRKEGQNVTLSCEQNLNHDAMYWYRQDPGQGLRLIYYSQIVNDFQKGDIAEGYSVSREKKESFPLTVTSAQKNPTAFYLCAISRGGIYNEQFFGPGTRLTVL.

This chain links TRBV19 with TRBJ2-7, with 8 bases matching TRBD1. Germline V gene sequence: CDR1 LNHDA, CDR2 SQIVND (reference sequence). CDR3 length equals 13 residues. V was clipped by 8 bases and J by 1 base; unmatched bases: 4. CDR3 DNA sequence: TGTGCCAGTTCTACAGGGGGTTCCTACGAGCAGTACTTC. Translated, it gives CASSTGGSYEQYF.